The sequence of this T cell receptor beta chain was determined in a study of neurological immune-mediated disorders. This clonotype has ten or more counts. CDR3 length: 14 amino acids. V lost 5 bases and J lost 5; bases outside the gene matches: 8. The cDNA came from 5'RACE with 10-nucleotide random UMIs. TCRdb used MiXCR to reprocess the 5' RACE reads, holding one entry per CDR3 protein. Counted here are roughly 74,000 distinct CDR3 sequences, roughly 5.5% occurring once; the ten biggest clones make up 6.5% to 9%. The TCR was taken from a man aged 18 to 35 with multiple sclerosis. V and J are TRBV12-3 or TRBV12-4 and TRBJ1-1; 7 bases are a match to TRBD1. The sequenced material came from PBMCs. CDR3 amino acids: CASSRTGQGTEAFF. For the CDR3, the DNA is TGTGCCAGCAGTCGGACAGGCCAGGGAACTGAAGCTTTCTTT.